This entry features one T cell receptor beta chain sequence. No antigen is known for it. The sample belongs to a study of cytomegalovirus exposure and HLA in healthy donors. Study-level findings and limits: Under in vitro conditions, a few CMV-associated chains were confirmed as specific for CMV antigens. Follow-up analysis later connected one missense variant in DCLRE1C with trimming of TCR beta V- and J-genes. Earlier analysis yielded a pattern in which most TCR beta V segments were productive about 90% or about 30% of the time.

Researchers ran the PCR with 60 Vbeta and 13 Jbeta primers. Using immunoSEQ multiplex PCR, the repertoire was profiled, and TCRdb retains in-frame clones only, with some absent. This sample carries 150,000 to 200,000 clones, around 75% of them seen once, and the ten largest clones take 1.5% to 2%. Germline loops: CDR1 SGHTA, CDR2 FQGTGA. This CDR3 has 14 residues. Trimming stripped 0 bases from V and 4 bases from J, with 9 bases between. J is TRBJ1-1 and V is TRBV7-3, with a tentative D call TRBD1 (5 bases). This clonotype was sampled from a woman in her twenties or thirties in good health and CMV-seronegative. The source material was PBMCs. This CDR3 is CASSLTGQGTEAFF. For the CDR3, the DNA is TGTGCCAGCAGCTTAACGGGCCAGGGCACTGAAGCTTTCTTT.